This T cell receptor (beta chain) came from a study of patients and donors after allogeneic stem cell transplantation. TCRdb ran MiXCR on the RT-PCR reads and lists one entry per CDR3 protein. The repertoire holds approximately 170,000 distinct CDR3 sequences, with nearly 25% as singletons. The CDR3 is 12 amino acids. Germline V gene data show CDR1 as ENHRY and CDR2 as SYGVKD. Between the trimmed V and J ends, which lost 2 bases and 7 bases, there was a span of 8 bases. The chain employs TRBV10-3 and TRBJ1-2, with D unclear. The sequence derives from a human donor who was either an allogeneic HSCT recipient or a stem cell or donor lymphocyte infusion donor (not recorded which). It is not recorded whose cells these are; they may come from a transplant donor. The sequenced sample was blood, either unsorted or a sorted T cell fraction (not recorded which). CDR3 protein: CAISEPEGGYTF. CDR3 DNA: TGTGCCATCAGTGAGCCCGAAGGTGGCTACACCTTC.